This T cell receptor (beta chain) emerged from a study of T-cell reconstitution after alpha-beta-depleted transplantation in children. Study-wide results and caveats: Where some patients showed high TCRbeta diversity at day 60, it came from recipient T cells and thymic progenitors that had survived. T-cell numbers and diversity, one year after transplant, stemmed largely from T cells that were newly produced. Reported findings indicate that, about two months after transplant, alpha-beta T cells came from several hundred expanded clones, which were derived from non-depleted graft cells.

This clonotype showed up just a few times. Its matching antigen is unknown. Unique molecular identifiers tagged the TCRbeta library. TCRdb independently ran MiXCR on the PCR reads; one entry per CDR3 protein. The table shows some 310,000 distinct CDR3 sequences, with about a quarter occurring only once. Germline V gene lookup returns CDR1 SGHAT and CDR2 FQNNGV. Trimming took off 3 bases at V and 4 bases at J, with 10 bases between the two ends. The CDR3 has 14 amino acids. The receptor comes from a male patient aged 10 to 17 who had a stem cell transplant for acute lymphoblastic leukemia, so the T cells may come from the graft donor. The chain links TRBV11-2 to TRBJ1-3, with a possible D match to TRBD1 (5 bases). This sample comprised PBMCs, mostly from graft donor cells, obtained 180 days after TCRalphabeta/CD19-depleted stem cell transplant. The CDR3 DNA reads TGTGCCAGCAGCTTGCCAGGGCCCGGAAACACCATATATTTT. Translated: CASSLPGPGNTIYF. The whole variable domain, remainder taken from reference TRBV11-2 and TRBJ1-3, is EAGVAQSPRYKIIEKRQSVAFWCNPISGHATLYWYQQILGQGPKLLIQFQNNGVVDDSQLPKDRFSAERLKGVDSTLKIQPAKLEDSAVYLCASSLPGPGNTIYFGEGSWLTVV.